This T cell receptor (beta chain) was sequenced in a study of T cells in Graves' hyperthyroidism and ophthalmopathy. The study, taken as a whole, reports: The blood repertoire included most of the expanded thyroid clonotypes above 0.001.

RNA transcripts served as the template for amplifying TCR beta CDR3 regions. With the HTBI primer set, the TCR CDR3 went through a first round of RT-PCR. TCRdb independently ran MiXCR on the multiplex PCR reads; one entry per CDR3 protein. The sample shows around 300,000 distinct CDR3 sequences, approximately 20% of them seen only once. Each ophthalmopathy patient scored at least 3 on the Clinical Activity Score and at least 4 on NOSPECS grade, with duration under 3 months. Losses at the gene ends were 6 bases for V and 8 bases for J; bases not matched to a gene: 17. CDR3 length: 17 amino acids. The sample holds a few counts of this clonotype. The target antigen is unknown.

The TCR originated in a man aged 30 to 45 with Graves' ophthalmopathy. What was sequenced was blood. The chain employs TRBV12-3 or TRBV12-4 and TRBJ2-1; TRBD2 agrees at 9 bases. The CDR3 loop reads CASSPVVAGALNHEQFF. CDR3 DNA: TGTGCCAGCAGCCCGGTAGTAGCGGGAGCCCTTAACCATGAGCAGTTCTTC.